Below are 26 T cell receptor beta chains sequenced from a single sample in a study of blood T cell repertoires in COVID-19. The protocol was immunoSEQ multiplex PCR, while the TCRdb copy is restricted to in-frame clones and leaves out a portion. Seen here are 30,000 to 35,000 clones, about 78% observed once, and the top ten hold around 7%. The sequenced sample was peripheral blood. These receptors were collected from a woman aged 60-75 years with acute or convalescent COVID-19.

The rearrangement joins TRBV30 to TRBJ2-7; maybe TRBD1 (6 bases). Trimming took off 3 bases at V and 0 bases at J, with 6 bases between the two ends. The CDR3 covers 12 residues. Germline assignment: CDR1 GTSNPN and CDR2 SVGIG (reference sequence). CDR3 DNA sequence: TGTGCCTGGAGCAGGGGCTCCTACGAGCAGTACTTC. This gives the protein CAWSRGSYEQYF. Together with reference TRBV30 and TRBJ2-7, the CDR3 gives the full variable domain: SQTIHQWPATLVQPVGSPLSLECTVEGTSNPNLYWYRQAAGRGLQLLFYSVGIGQISSEVPQNLSASRPQDRQFILSSKKLLLSDSGFYLCAWSRGSYEQYFGPGTRLTVT.

The J gene is TRBJ1-1, the V gene TRBV18; perhaps TRBD1 as D (5 bases). The V and J ends lost 3 bases and 5 bases respectively, with 10 bases between them. The CDR3 sequence is 13 residues long. From germline, CDR1 is KGHSH and CDR2 LQKENI. The CDR3 reads CASSPGGDTEAFF. The CDR3, as DNA: TGTGCCAGCTCACCCGGAGGGGATACTGAAGCTTTCTTT.

This sequence joins TRBV27 and TRBJ1-5, with D possibly matching TRBD1 (5 bases). The CDR3 has 20 amino acids. With 1 base removed from V and 0 bases from J, the gap between germline ends came to 22 bases. Germline CDR1 is MNHEY and CDR2 is SMNVEV (reference sequence). This chain's CDR3 is CASSLYPINRNHNSNQPQHF. In DNA, the CDR3 is TGTGCCAGCAGTTTATATCCGATTAACAGGAACCATAATAGCAATCAGCCCCAGCATTTT.

The chain couples TRBV12-3 or TRBV12-4 to TRBJ1-2, with D maybe TRBD1 (5 bases). The CDR3 spans 12 residues. Between the trimmed V and J ends, which lost 7 bases and 4 bases, there was a span of 10 bases. CDR3 in DNA: TGTGCCAGCATCCAGGGAATCTATGGCTACACCTTC. This translates into CASIQGIYGYTF.

This clone appeared once. The chain carries TRBV5-1 and TRBJ2-3, with 12 bases that match TRBD2. V shed 4 bases, J shed 2 bases, and the junction held 8 bases outside the gene matches. CDR3 length: 17 residues. The V gene's germline CDR1 is SGHRS and CDR2 YFSETQ. The CDR3 coding sequence is TGCGCCAGCAGCCCGCTACTAGCGGGGGGCCTCACAGATACGCAGTATTTT. Translating gives CASSPLLAGGLTDTQYF.

The genes are TRBV18 and TRBJ2-1; D gene uncertain. CDR1 and CDR2 (germline): KGHSH, LQKENI. The V gene lost 6 bases and the J gene lost 6 bases, with 6 bases spanning the gap. The CDR3 totals 11 residues. CDR3 residues: CASSRRNEQFF. The CDR3 bases are TGTGCCAGCTCCCGTCGCAATGAGCAGTTCTTC.

This chain links TRBV5-5 with TRBJ2-3; 7 nucleotides align to TRBD2. J lost 3 bases, V lost 2 bases, and 9 bases had no gene match. This CDR3 spans 16 amino acids. Germline CDR1 reads SGHKS; CDR2 reads YYEKEE (reference sequence). The CDR3 DNA is TGTGCCAGCAGCTTACAACTAGCGCTCGGAACAGATACGCAGTATTTT. The encoded protein is CASSLQLALGTDTQYF.

The chain uses TRBV27 and TRBJ2-5, with 9 bases identical to TRBD2. This CDR3 has 18 amino acids. The V segment lost 6 bases and the J segment 0 bases; nucleotides outside the gene matches: 14. CDR1 MNHEY and CDR2 SMNVEV come from the germline V gene (reference sequence). The CDR3 DNA reads as TGTGCCAGCAGAAGGAGGGTCGATAGCGGGGGACACCAAGAGACCCAGTACTTC. Its translation: CASRRRVDSGGHQETQYF.

The V call is TRBV30, the J call TRBJ2-1, with D hard to call. This CDR3 is built from 14 residues. Germline V gene lookup returns CDR1 GTSNPN and CDR2 SVGIG (reference sequence). Trimming left V 0 bases short and J 7 bases short, with 13 bases between. The CDR3 sequence: CAWSVSGAVNEQFF. For the CDR3, the DNA is TGTGCCTGGAGTGTAAGTGGAGCTGTAAATGAGCAGTTCTTC. The full variable domain, rest sourced from reference TRBV30 and TRBJ2-1, is SQTIHQWPATLVQPVGSPLSLECTVEGTSNPNLYWYRQAAGRGLQLLFYSVGIGQISSEVPQNLSASRPQDRQFILSSKKLLLSDSGFYLCAWSVSGAVNEQFFGPGTRLTVL.

The V gene is TRBV2, the J gene TRBJ1-2, with D tentatively TRBD1 (6 bases). V lost 6 bases and J 3 bases, leaving 11 bases between the germline ends. This CDR3 comprises 13 residues. CDR1 SNHLY and CDR2 FYNNEI come from the germline V gene. The CDR3, as DNA: TGTGCCAGCAGGGGGACACGCGACTATGGCTACACCTTC. This encodes CASRGTRDYGYTF.

The V and J genes are TRBV7-9 and TRBJ1-6; a possible D gene is TRBD1 (6 bases). V lost 2 bases to trimming and J lost 9 bases, with 14 bases between them. Looked up from germline, CDR1 is SEHNR and CDR2 is FQNEAQ (reference sequence). CDR3 length: 15 amino acids. This CDR3 reads CASSLIQGLGSPLHF. CDR3 bases: TGTGCCAGCAGCTTAATTCAGGGGTTAGGTTCACCCCTCCACTTT.

V is TRBV7-6 and J is TRBJ1-2; weak D call: TRBD1 (6 bases). Trimming pared 5 bases from V and 6 bases from J, leaving 19 bases between. Looked up from germline, CDR1 is SGHVS and CDR2 is FNYEAQ. The CDR3 contains 15 residues. The CDR3 DNA reads as TGTGCCAGCAGCCCCCTCCTACAGGGAGAGGATGGCTACACCTTC. This codes for CASSPLLQGEDGYTF.

This chain links TRBV6-1 with TRBJ2-7; 7 bases fit TRBD1. With V trimmed by 0 bases and J by 3 bases, 5 bases remained unmatched. CDR3 length: 15 amino acids. Germline CDR1 reads MNHNS; CDR2 reads SASEGT. The chain's CDR3 is CASSEAWGQYYEQYF. CDR3 nucleotide sequence: TGTGCCAGCAGTGAAGCGTGGGGACAGTACTACGAGCAGTACTTC.

This rearrangement joins TRBV28 to TRBJ1-2; 8 bases align to TRBD1. The CDR3 is 14 amino acids. The germline gives CDR1 MDHEN, CDR2 SYDVKM. Unmatched junction bases numbered 8, after V lost 3 bases and J lost 8 bases. CDR3 sequence (DNA): TGTGCCAGCAGTTTGGGGCCAGGGGGCGGAGGCTACACCTTC. This codes for CASSLGPGGGGYTF.

This clone was observed a handful of times. This chain joins TRBV6-6 and TRBJ2-1; D call uncertain. The V and J ends lost 10 bases and 9 bases respectively, with 16 bases between them. Germline-derived CDR1 and CDR2 are MNHNY and SVGAGI (reference sequence). The CDR3 extends over 12 amino acids. In DNA, the CDR3 is TGTGCCACCACCGTTCGGGTCGGTGAGCAGTTCTTC. Protein sequence: CATTVRVGEQFF.

The V call is TRBV30, the J call TRBJ1-2, with D perhaps matching TRBD1 (6 bases). The CDR3 contains 14 residues. V was cut by 1 base and J by 8 bases, with 17 bases left in between. The germline CDR1 and CDR2 sequences are GTSNPN and SVGIG (reference sequence). Written as DNA, the CDR3 is TGTGCCTGGAGTGAACAGGGCATCTATGGAGGCTACACCTTC. Its translation is CAWSEQGIYGGYTF.

V and J are TRBV4-2 and TRBJ2-3, with D unclear. The CDR3 sequence is 16 residues long. V shed 0 bases and J shed 1 base, with 11 bases lying between them. CDR1 and CDR2 from the germline V gene are LGHNA and YNFKEQ. The CDR3 loop reads CASSQDGQAGTDTQYF. CDR3 in DNA: TGTGCCAGCAGCCAAGATGGGCAGGCAGGCACAGATACGCAGTATTTT.

The V call is TRBV7-9, the J call TRBJ2-2; TRBD1 matches 9 bases. CDR3 length: 14 amino acids. V was clipped by 10 bases and J by 7 bases; unmatched bases: 10. Per germline, CDR1 SEHNR and CDR2 FQNEAQ (reference sequence). The CDR3 is CAIHSTGGGGELFF. The DNA of the CDR3 is TGTGCCATCCACTCCACAGGGGGCGGCGGGGAGCTGTTTTTT.

The rearrangement links TRBV13 to TRBJ2-7; 8 nucleotides match TRBD1. The CDR3 extends over 17 amino acids. V lost 1 base and J lost 0; bases outside the gene matches: 8. CDR1 and CDR2 (germline): PRHDT, FYEKMQ (reference sequence). CDR3 protein: CASSLVSGQGSSYEQYF. CDR3 bases: TGTGCCAGCAGCTTAGTCTCCGGACAGGGAAGCTCCTACGAGCAGTACTTC.

The gene calls are TRBV9 and TRBJ2-2; D is unresolved. Deletions cut 0 bases from V and 6 bases from J, with 12 bases between. The CDR3 consists of 15 residues. Germline loops: CDR1 SGDLS, CDR2 YYNGEE. CDR3: CASSVAELGSGELFF. CDR3 DNA sequence: TGTGCCAGCAGCGTAGCGGAGCTTGGATCCGGGGAGCTGTTTTTT.

This clone was picked up one time. This chain connects TRBV27 to TRBJ2-3; 7 nucleotides match TRBD1. The germline gives CDR1 MNHEY, CDR2 SMNVEV (reference sequence). J was trimmed by 3 bases and V by 6 bases; bases with no gene match: 3. The CDR3 consists of 13 residues. CDR3 nucleotide sequence: TGTGCCAGCAGAATGACAGGGACAGATACGCAGTATTTT. Translation: CASRMTGTDTQYF.

This rearrangement joins TRBV9 to TRBJ2-3, with D possibly TRBD1 on 5 matching bases. V was clipped by 0 bases and J by 2 bases, with 7 bases between them. Germline V lookup: CDR1 SGDLS, CDR2 YYNGEE. The CDR3 sequence is 14 residues long. The CDR3 coding sequence is TGTGCCAGCAGCGTAGAAGGACACACAGATACGCAGTATTTT. Residues: CASSVEGHTDTQYF.

The J gene is TRBJ2-3, the V gene TRBV6-2 or TRBV6-3; D unclear. The germline V and J ends were trimmed by 2 bases and 2 bases, with 11 bases remaining between them. Germline loops: CDR1 MNHEY, CDR2 SVGEGT. This CDR3 region has 15 residues. The CDR3 coding sequence is TGTGCCAGCAGTTACGCGGCCTTTCACACAGATACGCAGTATTTT. Its translation: CASSYAAFHTDTQYF.

The chain has TRBV11-2 and TRBJ2-3; 8 positions agree with TRBD2. The CDR3 is 15 residues long. The germline V gene encodes CDR1 SGHAT and CDR2 FQNNGV. The V segment lost 7 bases and the J segment 6 bases; nucleotides outside the gene matches: 12. For the CDR3, the DNA is TGTGCCAGCACCCGGACTAGCCTCCAACCGGATACGCAGTATTTT. Translation: CASTRTSLQPDTQYF.

The chain recombines TRBV6-5 with TRBJ1-4; 7 bases fit TRBD1. The V and J ends lost 6 bases and 10 bases, in that order; junction bases with no gene match: 8. In germline, CDR1 is MNHEY, CDR2 SVGAGI. The CDR3 sequence is 13 residues long. The CDR3 loop is CASRNTGVGKLFF. The CDR3 bases are TGTGCCAGCAGAAATACAGGGGTTGGAAAACTGTTTTTT.

The chain employs TRBV19 and TRBJ2-7; D is possibly TRBD1 (5 bases). There are 16 residues in the CDR3. V gave up 0 bases and J gave up 3 bases, with 15 bases separating them. The germline CDR1 and CDR2 sequences are LNHDA and SQIVND (reference sequence). CDR3 in DNA: TGTGCCAGTAGTATAGATGAGGCGAGACAGTACTACGAGCAGTACTTC. Protein: CASSIDEARQYYEQYF.